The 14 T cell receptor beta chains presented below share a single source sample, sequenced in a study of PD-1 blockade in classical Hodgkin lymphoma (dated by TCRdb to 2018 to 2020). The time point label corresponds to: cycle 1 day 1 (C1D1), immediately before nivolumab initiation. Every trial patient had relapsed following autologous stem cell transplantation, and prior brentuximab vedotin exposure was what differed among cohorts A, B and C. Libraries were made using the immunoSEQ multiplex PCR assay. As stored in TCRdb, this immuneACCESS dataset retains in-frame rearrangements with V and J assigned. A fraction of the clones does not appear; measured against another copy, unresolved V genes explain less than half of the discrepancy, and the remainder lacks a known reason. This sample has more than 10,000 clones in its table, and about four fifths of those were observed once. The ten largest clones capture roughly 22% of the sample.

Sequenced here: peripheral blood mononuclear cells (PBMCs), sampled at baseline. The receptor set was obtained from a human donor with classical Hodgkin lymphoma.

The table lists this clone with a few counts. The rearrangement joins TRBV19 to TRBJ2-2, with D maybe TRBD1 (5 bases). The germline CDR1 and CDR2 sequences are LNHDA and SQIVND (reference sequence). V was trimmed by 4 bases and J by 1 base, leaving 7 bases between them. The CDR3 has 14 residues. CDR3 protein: CASSKGQNTGELFF. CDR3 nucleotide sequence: TGTGCCAGTAGTAAAGGACAGAACACCGGGGAGCTGTTTTTT.

The CDR3 is CASSLGGGYGYTF. The CDR3 DNA is TGTGCCAGCAGCTTAGGGGGGGGCTATGGCTACACCTTC. The chain carries TRBV11-2 and TRBJ1-2, with D maybe TRBD1 (5 bases). This CDR3 spans 13 amino acids. V lost 1 base to trimming and J lost 4 bases, with 7 bases between them. Per germline, CDR1 SGHAT and CDR2 FQNNGV.

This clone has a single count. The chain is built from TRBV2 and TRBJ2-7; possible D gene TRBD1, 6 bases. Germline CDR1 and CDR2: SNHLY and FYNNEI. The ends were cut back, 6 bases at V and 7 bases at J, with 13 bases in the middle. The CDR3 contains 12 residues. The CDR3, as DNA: TGTGCCAGCAGCTACAGGGTTAGGGAGCAGTACTTC. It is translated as CASSYRVREQYF.

CDR3 sequence reads: CASNGRSGNTIYF. CDR3 bases: TGTGCCAGCAACGGCCGCTCTGGAAACACCATATATTTT. This chain uses TRBV2 with TRBJ1-3; D is unclear. The CDR3 has 13 amino acids. CDR1 is SNHLY, CDR2 FYNNEI, per germline. V lost 7 bases to trimming and J lost 0 bases, with 7 bases between them.

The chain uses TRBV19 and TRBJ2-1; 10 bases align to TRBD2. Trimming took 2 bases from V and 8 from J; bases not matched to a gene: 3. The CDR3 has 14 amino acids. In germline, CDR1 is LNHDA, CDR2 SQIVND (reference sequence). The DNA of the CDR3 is TGTGCCAGTAGTATAACCCTAGCGGGGGATGAGCAGTTCTTC. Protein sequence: CASSITLAGDEQFF.

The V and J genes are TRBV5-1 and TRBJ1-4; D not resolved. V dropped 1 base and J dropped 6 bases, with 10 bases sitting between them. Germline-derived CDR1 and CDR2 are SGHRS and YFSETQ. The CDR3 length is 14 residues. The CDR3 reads CASSLRGVYEKLFF. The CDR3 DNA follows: TGCGCCAGCAGCTTGCGCGGGGTCTATGAAAAACTGTTTTTT.

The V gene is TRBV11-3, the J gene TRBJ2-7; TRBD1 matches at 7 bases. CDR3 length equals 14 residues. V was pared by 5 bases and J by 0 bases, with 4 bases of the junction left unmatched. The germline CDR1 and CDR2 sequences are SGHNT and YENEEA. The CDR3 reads CASSQRDSSYEQYF. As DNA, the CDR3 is TGTGCCAGCAGCCAACGGGACAGCTCCTACGAGCAGTACTTC.

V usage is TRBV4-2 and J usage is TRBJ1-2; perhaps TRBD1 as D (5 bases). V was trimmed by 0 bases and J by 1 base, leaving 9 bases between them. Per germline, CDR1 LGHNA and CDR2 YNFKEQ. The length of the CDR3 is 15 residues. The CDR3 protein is CASSQDWGGNYGYTF. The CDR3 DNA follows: TGTGCCAGCAGCCAAGATTGGGGGGGTAACTATGGCTACACCTTC.

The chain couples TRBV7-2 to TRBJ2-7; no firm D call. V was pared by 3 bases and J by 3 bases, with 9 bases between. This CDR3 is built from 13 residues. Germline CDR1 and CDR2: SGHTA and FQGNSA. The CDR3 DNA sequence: TGTGCCAGCAGCTTGGGCAGAATCTACGAGCAGTACTTC. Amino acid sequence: CASSLGRIYEQYF.

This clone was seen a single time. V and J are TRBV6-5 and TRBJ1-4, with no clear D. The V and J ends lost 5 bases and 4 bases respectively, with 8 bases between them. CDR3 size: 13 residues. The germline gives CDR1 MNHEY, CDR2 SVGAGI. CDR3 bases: TGTGCCAGCAGTATATTCCGTAATGAAAAACTGTTTTTT. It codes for CASSIFRNEKLFF.

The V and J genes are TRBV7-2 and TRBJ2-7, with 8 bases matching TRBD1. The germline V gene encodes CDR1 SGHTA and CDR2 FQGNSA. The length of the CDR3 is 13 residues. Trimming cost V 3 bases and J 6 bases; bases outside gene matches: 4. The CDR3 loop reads CASSFDRGREQYF. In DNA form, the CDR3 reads TGTGCCAGCAGCTTCGACAGGGGACGCGAGCAGTACTTC.

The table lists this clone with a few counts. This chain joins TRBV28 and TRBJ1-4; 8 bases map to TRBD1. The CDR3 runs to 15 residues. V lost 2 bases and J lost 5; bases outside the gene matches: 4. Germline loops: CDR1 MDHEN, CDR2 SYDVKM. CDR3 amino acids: CASSLRQGQNEKLFF. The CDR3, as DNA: TGTGCCAGCAGTTTACGACAGGGGCAGAATGAAAAACTGTTTTTT.

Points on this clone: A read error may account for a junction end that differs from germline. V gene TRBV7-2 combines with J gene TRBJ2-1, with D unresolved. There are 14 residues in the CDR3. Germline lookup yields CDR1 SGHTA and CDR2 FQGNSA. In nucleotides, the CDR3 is TGTGCCAGCAGCTTAGTTCACTCCAACAATGAGCAGTTCTTC. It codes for CASSLVHSNNEQFF.

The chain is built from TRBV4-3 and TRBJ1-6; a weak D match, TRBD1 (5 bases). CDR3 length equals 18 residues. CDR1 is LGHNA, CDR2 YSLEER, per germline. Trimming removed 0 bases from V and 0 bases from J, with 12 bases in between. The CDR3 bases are TGCGCCAGCAGCCAAGATGGGGGGGGGAGCTCCTATAATTCACCCCTCCACTTT. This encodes CASSQDGGGSSYNSPLHF.